A single sample gave rise to the 12 T cell receptor beta chains below, sequenced in a study of T cell repertoires in ileal Crohn's disease. The method was immunoSEQ multiplex PCR; TCRdb's version includes in-frame clones alone and lacks a portion of them. The repertoire has about 6,600 clones, approximately 83% of them found once; the top ten carry approximately 10%. The time point denotes: inflamed ileum from the surgical specimen. Sequenced: ileal tissue. These receptors all stem from an adult with Crohn's disease.

The chain recombines TRBV27 with TRBJ1-5; possible D gene TRBD1, 5 bases. Germline CDR1 MNHEY, CDR2 SMNVEV (reference sequence). V shed 5 bases and J shed 5 bases, with 19 bases lying between them. The CDR3 has 16 amino acids. The CDR3, as DNA: TGTGCCAGCAGTCCCGGGGCGGTCGGGGGGGATCAGCCCCAGCATTTT. It encodes CASSPGAVGGDQPQHF.

This clone was found once. V is TRBV23-1 and J is TRBJ2-5; 9 bases match TRBD2. TRBV23-1 is filed as an ORF, its function uncertain. The CDR3 runs 17 residues. Unmatched junction bases numbered 7, after V lost 0 bases and J lost 2 bases. This CDR3 reads CASSQSGLAGLQETQYF. DNA for the CDR3: TGCGCCAGCAGTCAATCTGGCCTAGCGGGGCTTCAAGAGACCCAGTACTTC.

The chain uses TRBV2 and TRBJ2-1, with unresolved D. This CDR3 region has 15 residues. The V end lost 5 bases, the J end lost 1 base, and 12 bases lay between the germline ends. Per germline, CDR1 SNHLY and CDR2 FYNNEI. CDR3 coding DNA: TGTGCCAGCAGTTTGAGAGGCAGTTCCTACAATGAGCAGTTCTTC. Translated: CASSLRGSSYNEQFF.

The CDR3 coding sequence is TGTGCCAGCACCCCTGGGACGGGGGGAGGTGAAAAACTGTTTTTT. Encoded protein: CASTPGTGGGEKLFF. This chain links TRBV2 with TRBJ1-4, with TRBD1 as a possible D gene (5 bases). The germline CDR1 and CDR2 sequences are SNHLY and FYNNEI. This CDR3 is 15 amino acids long. Deletions cut 7 bases from V and 7 bases from J, with 19 bases between.

A single count supports this clone. This chain uses TRBV5-4 with TRBJ2-1; 10 bases agree with TRBD2. Per the germline V gene, CDR1 is SGHNT and CDR2 is YYREEE (reference sequence). This CDR3 contains 15 residues. The ends lost 4 bases at V and 6 bases at J; junction bases unmatched: 7. CDR3 protein: CASSPAGGPVNEQFF. The DNA for the CDR3 is TGTGCCAGCAGCCCAGCGGGGGGGCCAGTCAATGAGCAGTTCTTC. Combining the CDR3 with reference TRBV5-4 and TRBJ2-1 gives the whole variable domain ETGVTQSPTHLIKTRGQQVTLRCSSQSGHNTVSWYQQALGQGPQFIFQYYREEENGRGNFPPRFSGLQFPNYSSELNVNALELDDSALYLCASSPAGGPVNEQFFGPGTRLTVL.

The rearrangement uses TRBV11-2 and TRBJ1-1; possibly TRBD1 for D (5 bases). The CDR3 covers 14 residues. Germline CDR1 is SGHAT and CDR2 is FQNNGV. Between the trimmed V and J ends, which lost 5 bases and 3 bases, there was a span of 13 bases. CDR3 bases: TGTGCCAGCAGCGCCCAGTTCAGGGACACTGAAGCTTTCTTT. Protein sequence: CASSAQFRDTEAFF.

Only a few counts were recorded for this clone. This chain uses TRBV2 with TRBJ2-4; D perhaps matches TRBD1 (5 bases). Germline loops: CDR1 SNHLY, CDR2 FYNNEI. Trimming removed 4 bases from V and 0 bases from J, with 13 bases in between. The CDR3 contains 16 residues. The CDR3 sequence: CASSGRQLLAKNIQYF. CDR3 DNA sequence: TGTGCCAGCAGTGGGAGACAGCTCCTAGCCAAAAACATTCAGTACTTC.

The chain uses TRBV13 and TRBJ2-7; maybe TRBD1 (5 bases). The CDR3 runs to 14 residues. The germline gives CDR1 PRHDT, CDR2 FYEKMQ (reference sequence). With 4 bases removed from V and 3 bases from J, the gap between germline ends came to 13 bases. CDR3 sequence reads: CASSSPDSYYEQYF. CDR3 bases: TGTGCCAGCAGCTCCCCCGACAGTTACTACGAGCAGTACTTC. The full variable domain, with the rest looked up from reference TRBV13 and TRBJ2-7, is AAGVIQSPRHLIKEKRETATLKCYPIPRHDTVYWYQQGPGQDPQFLISFYEKMQSDKGSIPDRFSAQQFSDYHSELNMSSLELGDSALYFCASSSPDSYYEQYFGPGTRLTVT.

The chain has TRBV7-2 and TRBJ2-1; either TRBD1 or TRBD2 may supply D (5 bases each). Trimming left V 4 bases short and J 3 bases short, with 13 bases between. The CDR3 covers 15 residues. The germline CDR1 and CDR2 sequences are SGHTA and FQGNSA. CDR3 sequence: CASSSGANHYNEQFF. The CDR3 nucleotides read TGTGCCAGCAGCTCCGGGGCAAACCACTACAATGAGCAGTTCTTC.

CDR3 amino acids: CASLAGTVYNEQFF. The CDR3 DNA reads as TGTGCCAGCCTGGCCGGGACTGTATATAATGAGCAGTTCTTC. The chain couples TRBV7-9 to TRBJ2-1; tentative D call: TRBD2 (6 bases). Germline V gene sequence: CDR1 SEHNR, CDR2 FQNEAQ (reference sequence). The CDR3 is 14 residues long. Trimming removed 8 bases at V and 7 bases at J, with 18 bases between.

This sequence joins TRBV29-1 and TRBJ1-5; no definite D call. The CDR3 is 15 residues long. The V end was cut by 4 bases, the J end by 3 bases, with 16 bases between. CDR1 and CDR2 (germline): SQVTM, ANQGSEA. The DNA for the CDR3 is TGCAGCGTTGTAATTCGGGGTGGTTTCAATCAGCCCCAGCATTTT. The encoded protein is CSVVIRGGFNQPQHF. The whole variable domain, remainder taken from reference TRBV29-1 and TRBJ1-5, is SAVISQKPSRDICQRGTSLTIQCQVDSQVTMMFWYRQQPGQSLTLIATANQGSEATYESGFVIDKFPISRPNLTFSTLTVSNMSPEDSSIYLCSVVIRGGFNQPQHFGDGTRLSIL.

DNA of the CDR3: TGTGCCAGCAGCCTGGCGACTGGGGACCAGCCCCAGCATTTT. Its translation: CASSLATGDQPQHF. This chain joins TRBV7-9 and TRBJ1-5; weak D call: TRBD1 (5 bases). Germline CDR1 SEHNR, CDR2 FQNEAQ (reference sequence). The CDR3 runs to 14 residues. V lost 5 bases to trimming and J lost 7 bases, with 15 bases between them.